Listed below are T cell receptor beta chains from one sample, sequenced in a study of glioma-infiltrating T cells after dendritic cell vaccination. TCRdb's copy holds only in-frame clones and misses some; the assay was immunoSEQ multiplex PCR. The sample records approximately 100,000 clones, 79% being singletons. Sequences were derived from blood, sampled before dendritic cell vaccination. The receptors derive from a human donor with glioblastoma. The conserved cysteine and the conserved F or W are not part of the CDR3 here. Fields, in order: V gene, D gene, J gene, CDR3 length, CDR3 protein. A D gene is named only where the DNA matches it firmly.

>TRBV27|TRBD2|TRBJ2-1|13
ASSDLADKYNEQF
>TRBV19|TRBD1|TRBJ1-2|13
ASSRAGTGGHGYT
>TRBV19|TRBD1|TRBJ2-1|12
ASNYRGDYNEQF
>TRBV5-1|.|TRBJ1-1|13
ASSLVAGLGTEAF
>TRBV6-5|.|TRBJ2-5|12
ASSSLTSQETQY
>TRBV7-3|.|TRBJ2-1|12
ASSFGRAENEQF
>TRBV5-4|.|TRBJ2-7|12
ASSFWSGVGEQY
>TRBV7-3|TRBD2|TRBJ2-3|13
ASSRTSGSTDTQY
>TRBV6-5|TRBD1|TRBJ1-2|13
ASSYRRQGARGYT
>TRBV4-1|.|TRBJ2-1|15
ASSQEVTRGPHQEQF
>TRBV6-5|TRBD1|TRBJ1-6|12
ASRNDRQGSPLH
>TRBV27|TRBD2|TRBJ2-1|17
ASSLSPLQPTLATAEQF
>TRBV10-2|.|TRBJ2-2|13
ASRRVVQGSGELF
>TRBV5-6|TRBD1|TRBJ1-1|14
ASSLDTGEWHTEAF
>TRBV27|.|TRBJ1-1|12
ASSSKTGNTEAF
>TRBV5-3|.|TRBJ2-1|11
ASSHASENEQF
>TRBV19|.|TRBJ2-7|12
ASSTQPDSYEQY
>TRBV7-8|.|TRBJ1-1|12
ASSFDSENTEAF
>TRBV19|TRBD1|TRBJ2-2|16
ASSIKGQGRTDTGELF
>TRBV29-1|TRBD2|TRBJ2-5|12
SVAGRTSGGGQY
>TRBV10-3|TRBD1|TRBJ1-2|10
ASGDSNARYT
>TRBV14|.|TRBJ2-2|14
ASSNIIHGGTGELF
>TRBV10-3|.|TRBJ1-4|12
AISRSQGDEKLF
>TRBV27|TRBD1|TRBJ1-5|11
ASRGQINQPQH
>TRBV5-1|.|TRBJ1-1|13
ASSWRVGGRTEAF
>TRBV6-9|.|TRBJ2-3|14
ASSLPAGLITDTQY
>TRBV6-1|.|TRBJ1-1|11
ASSEHLESEAF
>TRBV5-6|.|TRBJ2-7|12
ASSPGLSVYEQY